These 24 T cell receptor beta chains were all obtained from the same sample, sequenced in a study of tumor-infiltrating lymphocytes in oesophageal squamous cell carcinoma (dated by TCRdb to the mid-2010s). Preparation of the library involved PCR. TCRdb records Illumina HiSeq 2000 as the sequencer. Using fastp at Q25 and MiXCR, TCRdb reprocessed the public reads and kept productive beta chains. Entries that share a CDR3 protein sequence are merged under the most common genes and DNA. This sample holds about 15,000 distinct CDR3 sequences; over 50% were observed only once. Roughly two fifths of the sample is held by the ten biggest clonotypes. Sequencing was carried out using esophageal tumor tissue. These receptor sequences come from a female donor with esophageal squamous cell carcinoma.

This clonotype was picked up many times. J is TRBJ2-1 and V is TRBV28, with TRBD2 matching 7 bases. Unmatched junction bases numbered 12, after V lost 6 bases and J lost 7 bases. The CDR3 loop spans 15 amino acids. Per germline, CDR1 MDHEN and CDR2 SYDVKM. As DNA, the CDR3 is TGTGCCAGCAGAAAACTCGGTGGCGGGGGTAATGAGCAGTTCTTC. It is translated as CASRKLGGGGNEQFF.

In this sample, this clonotype turned up once. The V call is TRBV7-2, the J call TRBJ2-5; 9 nucleotides match TRBD2. The J call may be faulty, since TRBJ2-7 better matches the DNA end. The CDR3 spans 13 residues. Germline V gives CDR1 SGHTA, CDR2 FQGNSA. Written as DNA, the CDR3 is TGTGCCAGCAGCGCGCGGGGGGGCGTCGAGCAGTACTTC. Translated: CASSARGGVEQYF.

Only a few counts were recorded for this clonotype. This chain links TRBV28 with TRBJ2-7; 9 nucleotides match TRBD1. The V and J ends lost 6 bases and 7 bases, in that order; junction bases with no gene match: 7. This CDR3 has 13 residues. The germline gives CDR1 MDHEN, CDR2 SYDVKM. The CDR3: CASRGTGIMEQYF. CDR3 nucleotides: TGTGCCAGCAGAGGGACAGGGATTATGGAGCAGTACTTC.

To note about this clonotype: The junction departs from germline at one end; a sequencing error may be responsible. V usage is TRBV7-2 and J usage is TRBJ2-1; possible D gene TRBD1, 5 bases. The CDR3 extends over 15 amino acids. CDR1 is SGHTA and CDR2 is FQGNSA in the germline V gene. The CDR3 region is CASSSTGWGNSPLHF. The CDR3 bases are TGTGCCAGCAGTTCAACAGGATGGGGTAATTCACCCCTCCACTTC. Supplemented by reference TRBV7-2 and TRBJ2-1, the full variable domain reads GAGVSQSPSNKVTEKGKDVELRCDPISGHTALYWYRQSLGQGLEFLIYFQGNSAPDKSGLPSDRFSAERTGGSVSTLTIQRTQQEDSAVYLCASSSTGWGNSPLHFGPGTRLTVL.

This clonotype has a count of ten or more. The chain employs TRBV7-8 and TRBJ2-2; the D is unclear. The CDR3 spans 12 residues. V lost 5 bases and J lost 7, with 8 bases in between. CDR1 and CDR2 (germline): SGHVS, FQNEAQ. The CDR3 bases are TGTGCCAGCAGCCCTACGATCGGGGAGCTGTTTTTT. Translating gives CASSPTIGELFF.

This chain connects TRBV7-2 to TRBJ2-4; 15 bases agree with TRBD2. The end of the DNA aligns better with TRBJ2-7, so the J call may be wrong. The CDR3 length is 16 residues. CDR1 and CDR2 (germline): SGHTA, FQGNSA. The CDR3 nucleotides are TGTGCCAGCAGCTTCGGACTAGCGGGAGGGGGGTACGAGCAGTACTTC. Translating gives CASSFGLAGGGYEQYF.

The chain links TRBV11-1 to TRBJ2-4, with D uncertain. The V and J ends lost 3 bases and 9 bases respectively, with 9 bases between them. Germline CDR1 SGHAT, CDR2 FQDESV (reference sequence). The CDR3 is 12 amino acids. CDR3 DNA: TGTGCCAGCAGCTTCCTGTATGGCATTCAGTACTTC. Translating it yields CASSFLYGIQYF. Based on the CDR3 plus reference TRBV11-1 and TRBJ2-4, the full variable domain is EAEVAQSPRYKITEKSQAVAFWCDPISGHATLYWYRQILGQGPELLVQFQDESVVDDSQLPKDRFSAERLKGVDSTLKIQPAELGDSAMYLCASSFLYGIQYFGAGTRLSVL.

This clonotype is medium-sized. The J gene is TRBJ2-7, the V gene TRBV12-3 or TRBV12-4; possibly TRBD2 for D (5 bases). V lost 5 bases and J lost 0, with 11 bases in between. There are 14 residues in the CDR3. As DNA, the CDR3 is TGTGCCAGCAGTGCGGACTGGGGCTCCTACGAGCAGTACTTC. It is translated as CASSADWGSYEQYF.

This clonotype occurred many times. The CDR3, as DNA: TGTGCCAGCAGCTTGGCCGGGCTAGCGGGAGGGACAGGGTACGAGCAGTACTTC. It is translated as CASSLAGLAGGTGYEQYF. The J gene is TRBJ2-7, the V gene TRBV5-6; 12 nucleotides match TRBD2. J gave up 4 bases and V 0 bases, and 11 bases lay outside the gene matches. The length of the CDR3 is 18 residues. Germline V CDR1 and CDR2: SGHDT, YYEEEE.

Ten or more counts support this clonotype. A much larger clone differs by one base, so this may be a read error. The chain has TRBV6-6 and TRBJ2-5; maybe TRBD2 (5 bases). V gave up 0 bases and J gave up 11 bases, with 13 bases separating them. Per the germline V gene, CDR1 is MNHNY and CDR2 is SVGAGI (reference sequence). The CDR3 has 13 amino acids. The CDR3 nucleotides read TGTGCCAGCAGTTACTCGAACCGGGGTGAGCAGTACTTC. Its protein is CASSYSNRGEQYF.

The chain carries TRBV28 and TRBJ2-5; D not resolved. The DNA end is more similar to TRBJ2-1, so the J call may be wrong. Germline values: CDR1 MDHEN, CDR2 SYDVKM. The CDR3 runs to 13 residues. CDR3 sequence: CASSSIHYNEQFF. For the CDR3, the DNA is TGTGCCAGCAGTTCGATACACTACAATGAGCAGTTCTTC.

The table lists this clonotype with many counts. In this CDR3 the conserved last residue, phenylalanine or tryptophan, is missing, so a read error is likely. The DNA is left out, because the CDR3 cannot be placed on it with certainty; the CDR3 is given as TCRdb lists it. CDR3 amino acids: CASSLGSRGQYYGYTFGS. The V and J genes are TRBV28 and TRBJ2-7; no check of the table's D call, TRBD1, against the DNA was made. Termini included, the CDR3 measures 18 amino acids. CDR1 is MDHEN and CDR2 is SYDVKM in the germline V gene.

This clonotype showed up just a few times. The V and J genes are TRBV7-4 and TRBJ2-4; perhaps TRBD2 as D (6 bases). The DNA end lines up better with TRBJ2-7; the J call may be wrong. The CDR3 length is 13 residues. Germline V CDR1 and CDR2: SGHVT, SQSDAQ. This chain's CDR3 is CASSSTEGYEQYF. The CDR3 DNA follows: TGTGCCAGCAGCTCAACGGAGGGCTACGAGCAGTACTTC.

This clonotype was seen only once. The chain recombines TRBV6-2 or TRBV6-3 with TRBJ2-1; TRBD2 matches 12 bases. The J call may be in error: the DNA end matches TRBJ2-7 better. Germline CDR1 reads MNHEY; CDR2 reads SVGEGT. This CDR3 is 15 amino acids long. The CDR3: CASRGRLAGVHEQYF. In DNA form, the CDR3 reads TGTGCCAGCAGGGGAAGACTAGCGGGAGTCCACGAGCAGTACTTC.

The V gene is TRBV6-1, the J gene TRBJ2-1, with D perhaps assigned TRBD1 or TRBD2 (6 bases each). The V and J ends lost 4 bases and 9 bases respectively, with 13 bases between them. Germline CDR1 reads MNHNS; CDR2 reads SASEGT. The CDR3 sequence is 13 residues long. CDR3 sequence reads: CASSAMRGAEQFF. The CDR3 DNA reads TGTGCCAGCAGTGCCATGAGGGGGGCTGAGCAGTTCTTC.

In its sample, this clonotype is medium-sized. The gene calls are TRBV7-9 and TRBJ2-2; TRBD1 might be the D (6 bases). In germline, CDR1 is SEHNR, CDR2 FQNEAQ (reference sequence). The CDR3 spans 15 residues. V lost 7 bases and J lost 3, with 15 bases in between. The CDR3, as DNA: TGTGCCAGCAAACTCGGGGCAGGGGACACCGGGGAGCTGTTTTTT. It translates to CASKLGAGDTGELFF.

This clonotype is classed as large. The chain combines TRBV7-2 with TRBJ2-7, with TRBD2 matching over 13 bases. This CDR3 region has 18 residues. V lost 4 bases and J lost 0; bases outside the gene matches: 9. Germline V gives CDR1 SGHTA, CDR2 FQGNSA. CDR3 amino acids: CASSSGLAGASISYEQYF. In DNA, the CDR3 is TGTGCCAGCAGCTCCGGACTAGCGGGAGCGTCTATCTCCTACGAGCAGTACTTC.

V usage is TRBV7-2 and J usage is TRBJ2-7; D is undetermined. Germline V gives CDR1 SGHTA, CDR2 FQGNSA. Trimming stripped 1 base from V and 7 bases from J, with 14 bases between. The CDR3 covers 14 residues. The CDR3 DNA follows: TGTGCCAGCAGCTTAGGTTGGCTCTCCAATGAGCAGTACTTC. Its protein is CASSLGWLSNEQYF.

The chain couples TRBV7-2 to TRBJ2-3, with D tentatively TRBD1 (6 bases). Between the trimmed V and J ends, which lost 3 bases and 0 bases, there was a span of 10 bases. The CDR3 covers 15 residues. Germline V lookup: CDR1 SGHTA, CDR2 FQGNSA. The CDR3 DNA reads as TGTGCCAGCAGCTTGCCCACAGGGAGCACAGATACGCAGTATTTT. This translates into CASSLPTGSTDTQYF.

The chain links TRBV5-1 to TRBJ2-6, with 12 bases aligning to TRBD2. The DNA matches TRBJ2-1 better at its end, which makes the J call doubtful. Germline CDR1 reads SGHRS; CDR2 reads YFSETQ. The CDR3 runs 15 residues. CDR3 protein: CASSLGLAGVDEQFF. CDR3 sequence (DNA): TGCGCCAGCAGCTTGGGACTAGCGGGGGTGGATGAGCAGTTCTTC.

J is TRBJ2-1 and V is TRBV7-2; D is unclear. The DNA end is more similar to TRBJ2-7, so the J call may be wrong. Germline CDR1 SGHTA, CDR2 FQGNSA. CDR3 size: 13 residues. This CDR3 reads CASSPRWDHEQYF. CDR3 in DNA: TGTGCCAGCAGCCCCCGTTGGGATCACGAGCAGTACTTC.

This clonotype was observed a handful of times. V is TRBV28 and J is TRBJ1-6; 8 bases are shared with TRBD1. Germline assignment: CDR1 MDHEN and CDR2 SYDVKM. This CDR3 is built from 16 residues. Losses at the gene ends were 7 bases for V and 5 bases for J; bases not matched to a gene: 10. This chain's CDR3 is CASTSRTGLHNSPLHF. The DNA for the CDR3 is TGTGCCAGCACCTCCCGGACAGGGCTGCATAATTCACCCCTCCACTTT.

The chain uses TRBV12-3 or TRBV12-4 and TRBJ2-1; 9 nucleotides align to TRBD1. The ends lost 2 bases at V and 4 bases at J; junction bases unmatched: 3. This CDR3 region has 15 residues. DNA of the CDR3: TGTGCCAGCAGTTTATGGGGACAGGGATACAATGAGCAGTTCTTC. It specifies CASSLWGQGYNEQFF.

Note on this clonotype: Lacking the conserved final phenylalanine or tryptophan, this CDR3 likely reflects a read error. Because the CDR3's place on the DNA is in doubt, the DNA is left out and the CDR3 is given as listed by TCRdb. The rearrangement joins TRBV7-6 to TRBJ2-1. CDR1 and CDR2 (germline): SGHVS, FNYEAQ. The CDR3 length is 17 residues, termini included. The CDR3 is CASSSATGSSYEQYFGS.